Listed below are T cell receptor beta chains from one sample, sequenced in a study of CD8 T cells in ankylosing spondylitis. Via MiXCR, TCRdb re-called the 5' RACE reads, giving one row per CDR3 protein. The sample includes about 310,000 distinct CDR3 sequences, under 25% of them seen just once. Material: blood, either unsorted or a sorted T cell fraction (not recorded which). These receptors were taken from a female donor with ankylosing spondylitis or in good health (not recorded which). CDR3s include the opening cysteine and the closing phenylalanine or tryptophan. The D gene is left open where the match is weak. Part of the rows lack a size; the others show once, few, many or a class for expanded clones.

.,TRBJ1-1,TRBV12-3/TRBV12-4,.,CASSLRGQLIMNTEAFF,TGTGCCAGCAGTTTAAGAGGACAGCTGATCATGAACACTGAAGCTTTCTTT
.,TRBJ2-7,TRBV7-2,few,CASSGRQGGLYEQYF,TGTGCCAGCAGCGGCCGCCAGGGAGGTCTCTACGAGCAGTACTTC
TRBD2,TRBJ2-1,TRBV10-3,few,CAISRGREGKNYNEQFF,TGTGCCATCTCCAGGGGTCGGGAGGGGAAGAATTACAATGAGCAGTTCTTC
TRBD2,TRBJ2-1,TRBV9,.,CASSEPRLAGGHKAYNEQFF,TGTGCCAGCAGCGAGCCCCGACTAGCGGGGGGCCATAAGGCCTACAATGAGCAGTTCTTC
.,TRBJ2-1,TRBV28,.,CASSLSSWNEQFF,TGTGCCAGCAGTTTATCCAGTTGGAATGAGCAGTTCTTC
.,TRBJ2-5,TRBV19,.,CASSIWTDQETQYF,TGTGCCAGTAGTATCTGGACAGACCAAGAGACCCAGTACTTC
.,TRBJ2-5,TRBV5-1,few,CASMPGVGAIQETQYF,TGCGCCAGCATGCCAGGCGTTGGGGCGATCCAAGAGACCCAGTACTTC
TRBD2,TRBJ2-7,TRBV10-3,many,CAISGLAGVREQYF,TGTGCCATCAGTGGCCTAGCGGGAGTACGGGAGCAGTACTTC
.,TRBJ2-2,TRBV20-1,.,CSALHSNRAGTGELFF,TGCAGTGCCCTGCACAGTAACAGGGCGGGTACCGGGGAGCTGTTTTTT
.,TRBJ2-7,TRBV3-1,.,CASSQTLESYEQYF,TGTGCCAGCAGCCAAACTCTGGAATCCTACGAGCAGTACTTC
.,TRBJ2-2,TRBV27,.,CASSFPGAGELFF,TGTGCCAGCAGTTTTCCGGGGGCCGGGGAGCTGTTTTTT
.,TRBJ2-7,TRBV15,.,CATSRPLLREQYF,TGTGCCACCAGCAGACCCCTCCTCCGGGAGCAGTACTTC
.,TRBJ2-1,TRBV10-1,few,CASSESYDPTRGEQFF,TGCGCCAGCAGTGAGTCGTACGATCCTACCCGGGGTGAGCAGTTCTTC
TRBD2,TRBJ2-1,TRBV7-2,.,CASSRSGGYNEQFF,TGTGCCAGCAGCCGTAGCGGGGGATACAATGAGCAGTTCTTC
TRBD2,TRBJ2-7,TRBV6-1,few,CAIRRASGSFHEQYF,TGTGCCATCCGGAGGGCTAGCGGGAGTTTCCACGAGCAGTACTTC
.,TRBJ2-3,TRBV12-5,few,CASGRGSPDTQYF,TGTGCTAGTGGCCGAGGGAGCCCAGATACGCAGTATTTT
.,TRBJ2-7,TRBV6-6,few,CASSYSIRSGTYYEQYF,TGTGCCAGCAGTTACTCGATCCGGAGCGGCACTTACTACGAGCAGTACTTC
.,TRBJ1-1,TRBV20-1,many,CSALLKGNTEAFF,TGCAGTGCTCTCCTTAAAGGGAACACTGAAGCTTTCTTT
.,TRBJ2-1,TRBV4-2,.,CASGPGLVSSYNEQFF,TGTGCCAGCGGCCCCGGGCTCGTCAGCTCCTACAATGAGCAGTTCTTC
TRBD1,TRBJ1-2,TRBV3-1,few,CASSQGDRSYGYTF,TGTGCCAGCAGCCAAGGGGACAGGTCCTATGGCTACACCTTC
.,TRBJ1-2,TRBV12-3/TRBV12-4,many,CASSLTRTYGYTF,TGTGCCAGCAGTTTAACCAGAACCTATGGCTACACCTTC
.,TRBJ2-7,TRBV6-1,few,CASSPPGVDEQYF,TGTGCCAGCAGTCCCCCGGGGGTAGACGAGCAGTACTTC
TRBD2,TRBJ2-3,TRBV7-2,many,CASSQGLVTDTQYF,TGTGCCAGCAGCCAGGGACTAGTCACAGATACGCAGTATTTT
.,TRBJ2-1,TRBV20-1,few,CSAPQLEGLGNEQFF,TGCAGTGCCCCACAACTAGAGGGGCTAGGCAATGAGCAGTTCTTC
.,TRBJ2-7,TRBV20-1,many,CSARDMRDGTYEQYF,TGCAGTGCTAGAGATATGAGGGACGGAACTTACGAGCAGTACTTC
.,TRBJ2-4,TRBV12-3/TRBV12-4,.,CASSFQKNIQYF,TGTGCCAGCAGTTTCCAGAAAAACATTCAGTACTTC
.,TRBJ2-7,TRBV3-1,.,CASSQGLDEQYF,TGTGCCAGCAGCCAAGGGCTAGACGAGCAGTACTTC
TRBD2,TRBJ2-5,TRBV6-5,.,CASSYSPSSGWETQYF,TGTGCCAGCAGTTACTCGCCCTCTAGCGGGTGGGAGACCCAGTACTTC
TRBD2,TRBJ2-3,TRBV12-3/TRBV12-4,few,CASSLNGRATDTQYF,TGTGCCAGCAGTTTAAACGGGAGGGCCACAGATACGCAGTATTTT
TRBD2,TRBJ2-1,TRBV11-2,.,CASSFGAGGAYNEQFF,TGTGCCAGCAGCTTCGGGGCGGGAGGGGCCTACAATGAGCAGTTCTTC
.,TRBJ1-1,TRBV29-1,.,CSVQMTGNTEAFF,TGCAGCGTTCAGATGACAGGTAACACTGAAGCTTTCTTT
.,TRBJ2-7,TRBV29-1,few,CSVDEGTYEQYF,TGCAGCGTTGATGAGGGTACCTACGAGCAGTACTTC
TRBD2,TRBJ2-1,TRBV7-9,.,CASSLLLGEGKNNEQFF,TGTGCCAGCAGCCTCCTACTGGGGGAGGGCAAGAACAATGAGCAGTTCTTC
TRBD1,TRBJ1-1,TRBV6-2/TRBV6-3,.,CASIFDRGVSEAFF,TGTGCCAGCATTTTCGACAGGGGCGTTTCTGAAGCTTTCTTT
.,TRBJ1-1,TRBV5-1,few,CASSLTPDTEAFF,TGCGCCAGCAGCTTAACACCGGACACTGAAGCTTTCTTT
.,TRBJ2-3,TRBV5-1,.,CASSSGVVGTDTQYF,TGCGCCAGCAGCTCGGGGGTGGTTGGCACAGATACGCAGTATTTT
.,TRBJ1-1,TRBV7-3,few,CASSSRGRGAEAFF,TGTGCCAGCAGCAGCCGGGGAAGGGGCGCTGAAGCTTTCTTT
TRBD1,TRBJ2-7,TRBV6-1,.,CASSRDRDSYEQYF,TGTGCCAGCAGTAGGGACAGGGACTCCTACGAGCAGTACTTC
.,TRBJ1-5,TRBV10-3,.,CAISEGGDQPQHF,TGTGCCATCAGTGAAGGGGGTGACCAGCCCCAGCATTTT
.,TRBJ2-1,TRBV20-1,.,CSESGASSYNEQFF,TGCAGTGAAAGTGGAGCATCCTCCTACAATGAGCAGTTCTTC
.,TRBJ1-4,TRBV7-9,.,CASSFRSRVDEKLFF,TGTGCCAGCAGCTTTAGGAGCAGGGTAGATGAAAAACTGTTTTTT
TRBD2,TRBJ2-1,TRBV20-1,.,CSASPGTRFPNEQFF,TGCAGTGCTTCCCCCGGGACTAGATTTCCCAATGAGCAGTTCTTC
.,TRBJ2-1,TRBV29-1,.,CSVLRASNGEQFF,TGCAGCGTGCTCCGGGCCTCAAATGGTGAGCAGTTCTTC
.,TRBJ1-2,TRBV7-2,.,CASSLGTSGYTF,TGTGCCAGCAGCCTGGGGACATCTGGCTACACCTTC
.,TRBJ2-3,TRBV24-1,.,CATSVGVGRTDTQYF,TGTGCCACCAGTGTCGGGGTGGGACGCACAGATACGCAGTATTTT
.,TRBJ1-2,TRBV6-5,.,CASSYSRLNYGYTF,TGTGCCAGCAGTTACAGCAGACTTAACTATGGCTACACCTTC
TRBD2,TRBJ2-2,TRBV12-3/TRBV12-4,.,CASKVGLAGVWELFF,TGTGCCAGCAAGGTTGGACTAGCGGGAGTTTGGGAGCTGTTTTTT
.,TRBJ2-2,TRBV19,few,CASSIGEDIGTGELFF,TGTGCCAGTAGTATCGGCGAAGACATCGGCACCGGGGAGCTGTTTTTT
.,TRBJ1-1,TRBV7-2,.,CASSLALQGGTEAFF,TGTGCCAGCAGCTTAGCCCTTCAGGGAGGGACTGAAGCTTTCTTT
.,TRBJ2-7,TRBV10-3,.,CAAALADRSEQYF,TGTGCCGCCGCGTTGGCCGATAGAAGCGAGCAGTACTTC
.,TRBJ2-7,TRBV18,few,CASSPDRHEQYF,TGTGCCAGCTCACCAGACAGACACGAGCAGTACTTC
TRBD2,TRBJ2-1,TRBV7-2,.,CASSRLAGEEFF,TGTGCCAGCAGCAGACTAGCGGGAGAGGAGTTCTTC
.,TRBJ2-7,TRBV27,.,CASSWVGGYRYEQYF,TGTGCCAGCAGTTGGGTAGGGGGTTACCGTTACGAGCAGTACTTC
TRBD2,TRBJ2-7,TRBV4-3,.,CASSQDRGGTSTEQYF,TGCGCCAGCAGCCAAGATCGCGGCGGGACTAGTACCGAGCAGTACTTC
.,TRBJ2-6,TRBV9,few,CASSVGPRSGANVLTF,TGTGCCAGCAGCGTAGGTCCACGCTCTGGGGCCAACGTCCTGACTTTC
.,TRBJ1-5,TRBV24-1,many,CATSDPGGNQPQHF,TGTGCCACCAGTGATCCAGGGGGCAATCAGCCCCAGCATTTT
.,TRBJ1-1,TRBV29-1,many,CSVELSLTYMNTEAFF,TGCAGCGTTGAGCTTAGCCTCACGTACATGAACACTGAAGCTTTCTTT
.,TRBJ2-7,TRBV6-5,.,CASSSPASNRDEQYF,TGTGCCAGCAGTTCCCCGGCCTCCAACCGGGACGAGCAGTACTTC